A selection of T cell receptor beta chains follows, all from one sample in a study of a mutant IDH1 vaccine in newly diagnosed glioma. TCRdb's table, derived via immunoSEQ multiplex PCR, lists solely in-frame clones and lacks some. Among some 80,000 clones listed, about 85% were seen once. Antigen specificity for these receptors is unknown. The input for sequencing was PBMCs, taken from a glioma patient whose treatment included an IDH1 peptide vaccine. These receptors were collected from a woman in her fifties or sixties with glioma. CDR3s include the opening cysteine and the closing phenylalanine or tryptophan.

TRBJ2-3 | TRBV9 | CASSVSLAGGIDTQYF
TRBJ1-4 | TRBV6-1 | CASMTSLYEKLFF
TRBJ1-1 | TRBV10-2 | CASSEGQGNTEAFF
TRBJ1-1 | TRBV5-8 | CASSLGLGTAFVTEAFF
TRBJ1-1 | TRBV25-1 | CASSVMESRAEAFF
TRBJ2-5 | TRBV5-5 | CASSLGTGGNQETQYF
TRBJ2-5 | TRBV29-1 | CSVVRDETQYF
TRBJ1-2 | TRBV27 | CAISSTWGQARLDSNYGYTF
TRBJ2-3 | TRBV5-1 | CASSLDDWRFDTQYF
TRBJ2-5 | TRBV5-6 | CASSLKLETQYF
TRBJ2-1 | TRBV5-6 | CASSQGRGSYNEQFF
TRBJ2-6 | TRBV2 | CASSGLQGASGANVLTF
TRBJ2-7 | TRBV30 | CACLPKRGRAWGSYEQYF
TRBJ2-6 | TRBV6-1 | CASSDTGAGANVLTF
TRBJ1-2 | TRBV7-9 | CASSPTGHGYGYTF
TRBJ1-1 | TRBV7-9 | CASSSGLLGAFF
TRBJ2-1 | TRBV9 | CASSVGSASSYNEQFF
TRBJ2-5 | TRBV12-5 | CASGDDRGRGETQYF
TRBJ1-6 | TRBV4-1 | CASSQDWGHNSPLHF
TRBJ1-1 | TRBV7-7 | CASSFQENTEAFF
TRBJ1-1 | TRBV29-1 | CSAGRLNTEAFF
TRBJ1-4 | TRBV4-1 | CASSTPPTNEKLFF
TRBJ2-5 | TRBV9 | CASSVAPQDGEQYF
TRBJ2-7 | TRBV4-1 | CASTEATGDRYEQYF
TRBJ1-4 | TRBV28 | CASAGTVHEKLFF
TRBJ1-5 | TRBV7-2 | CASSPGQEVQPQHF
TRBJ2-7 | TRBV27 | CASSKDTAVYEQYF
TRBJ2-2 | TRBV7-9 | CASSLVRDTGELFF
TRBJ2-7 | TRBV6-5 | CASSYQQGLSYEQYF
TRBJ1-1 | TRBV5-4 | CASSPWGQANTEAFF
TRBJ2-3 | TRBV9 | CASSSLPGLAGGAADTQYF
TRBJ2-3 | TRBV19 | CASSQSTDTQYF
TRBJ2-3 | TRBV5-6 | CASSLVSSGAGGLKYF
TRBJ2-7 | TRBV28 | CASSLSLTRGLAGPNEQYF
TRBJ2-7 | TRBV7-2 | CASSVGQGLAEQYF
TRBJ1-3 | TRBV10-2 | CASSELTPGSGNTIYF